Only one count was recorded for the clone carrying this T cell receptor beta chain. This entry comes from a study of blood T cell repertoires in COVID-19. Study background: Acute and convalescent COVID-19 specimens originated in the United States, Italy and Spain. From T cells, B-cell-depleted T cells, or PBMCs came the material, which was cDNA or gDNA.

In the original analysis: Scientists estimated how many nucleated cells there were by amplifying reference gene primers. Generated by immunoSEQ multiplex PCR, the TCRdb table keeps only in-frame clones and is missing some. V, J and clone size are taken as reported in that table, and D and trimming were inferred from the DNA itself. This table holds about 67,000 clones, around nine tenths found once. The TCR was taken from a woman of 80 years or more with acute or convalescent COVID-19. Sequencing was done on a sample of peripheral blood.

CDR3 sequence: CASRARLNTGELFF. CDR3 nucleotides: TGTGCCAGCAGAGCGCGTCTTAACACCGGGGAGCTGTTTTTT. The chain recombines TRBV27 with TRBJ2-2, with no clear D. Germline CDR1 MNHEY, CDR2 SMNVEV (reference sequence). The germline V and J ends were trimmed by 6 bases and 2 bases, with 10 bases remaining between them. The CDR3 is 14 residues long.